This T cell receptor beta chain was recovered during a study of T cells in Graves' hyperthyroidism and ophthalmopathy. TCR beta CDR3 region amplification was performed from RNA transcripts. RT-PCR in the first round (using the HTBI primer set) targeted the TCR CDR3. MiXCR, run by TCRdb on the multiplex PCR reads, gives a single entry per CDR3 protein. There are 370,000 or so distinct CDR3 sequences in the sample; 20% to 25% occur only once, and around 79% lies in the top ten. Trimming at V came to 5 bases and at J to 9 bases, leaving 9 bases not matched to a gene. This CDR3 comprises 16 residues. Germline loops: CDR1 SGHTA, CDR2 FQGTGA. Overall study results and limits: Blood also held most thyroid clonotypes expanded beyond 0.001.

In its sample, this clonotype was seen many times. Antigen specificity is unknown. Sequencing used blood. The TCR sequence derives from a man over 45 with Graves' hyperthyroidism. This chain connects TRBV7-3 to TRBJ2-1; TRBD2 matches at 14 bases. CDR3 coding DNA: TGTGCCAGCAGCCCCCTCGGGACTAGCGGGAGTGGTGAGCAGTTCTTC. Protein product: CASSPLGTSGSGEQFF.